A single sample gave rise to the 21 T cell receptor beta chains below, sequenced in a study of T-cell memory formation after mild COVID-19. TCRdb ran MiXCR on the 5' RACE reads and lists one entry per CDR3 protein. The sample lists about 400,000 distinct CDR3 sequences; about 20% were seen once. Sequencing was carried out using PBMCs or a T cell subset sorted from them (not recorded which). The receptors here all came from a man in his late teens or twenties who had mild COVID-19 (a few samples of this study predate the infection). Cell type and time point are not known.

The chain recombines TRBV29-1 with TRBJ2-2; tentative D call: TRBD1 (6 bases). The CDR3 extends over 14 amino acids. V gave up 1 base and J gave up 5 bases, with 11 bases separating them. The V gene's germline CDR1 is SQVTM and CDR2 ANQGSEA. The CDR3 nucleotides are TGCAGCGTTGAAGTCGGGACAATGACCGGGGAGCTGTTTTTT. As protein: CSVEVGTMTGELFF.

This clonotype has just a few counts. V usage is TRBV6-5 and J usage is TRBJ2-7; 7 bases map to TRBD1. The germline V gene has CDR1 MNHEY and CDR2 SVGAGI. V gave up 4 bases and J gave up 2 bases; unmatched junction bases: 8. The CDR3 is 15 residues long. CDR3: CASSSGTGTAYEQYF. In DNA, the CDR3 is TGTGCCAGCAGTTCTGGAACCGGGACAGCCTACGAGCAGTACTTC.

The chain recombines TRBV2 with TRBJ1-2, with D tentatively TRBD1 (6 bases). In germline, CDR1 is SNHLY, CDR2 FYNNEI. Trimming took 6 bases from V and 7 from J, leaving 15 bases between them. CDR3 length equals 13 residues. CDR3 region: CASSAETGGGYTF. In DNA form, the CDR3 reads TGTGCCAGCAGCGCCGAGACAGGCGGTGGCTACACCTTC.

This clonotype has just a few counts. CDR3 amino acids: CASRDFNTGELFF. The CDR3 DNA reads as TGTGCCAGCCGGGACTTCAACACCGGGGAGCTGTTTTTT. V usage is TRBV12-3 or TRBV12-4 and J usage is TRBJ2-2; a possible D gene is TRBD2 (6 bases). The CDR3 has 13 amino acids. The V end was cut by 8 bases, the J end by 2 bases, with 9 bases between.

The gene calls are TRBV12-3 or TRBV12-4 and TRBJ2-5; D may be TRBD2 (5 bases). V lost 7 bases and J 2 bases, leaving 17 bases between the germline ends. The CDR3 runs 15 residues. The CDR3 nucleotides read TGTGCCAGCACCCCCGATGCGGGCGCGCAAGAGACCCAGTACTTC. Residues: CASTPDAGAQETQYF.

The sample holds a few counts of this clonotype. V usage is TRBV19 and J usage is TRBJ1-6; D is perhaps TRBD1 (5 bases). The germline V gene has CDR1 LNHDA and CDR2 SQIVND (reference sequence). This CDR3 region has 13 residues. The V end lost 6 bases, the J end lost 7 bases, and 10 bases lay between the germline ends. DNA of the CDR3: TGTGCCAGTAGGATACGGGGCAATTCACCCCTCCACTTT. As protein: CASRIRGNSPLHF.

V usage is TRBV7-2 and J usage is TRBJ2-3, with D perhaps TRBD2 (7 bases). V lost 1 base to trimming and J lost 1 base, with 9 bases between them. CDR1 is SGHTA and CDR2 is FQGNSA in the germline V gene. There are 15 residues in the CDR3. In DNA form, the CDR3 reads TGTGCCAGCAGCTTAGTGGGGGGGCGCACAGATACGCAGTATTTT. Translated, it gives CASSLVGGRTDTQYF.

This clonotype was counted ten times or more. The chain employs TRBV9 and TRBJ2-7; D is perhaps TRBD1 (5 bases). There are 15 residues in the CDR3. In germline, CDR1 is SGDLS, CDR2 YYNGEE. Trimming removed 0 bases at V and 2 bases at J, with 12 bases between. The DNA of the CDR3 is TGTGCCAGCAGCGTAGGGCAGGGCTTAACCTACGAGCAGTACTTC. Protein sequence: CASSVGQGLTYEQYF.

The chain links TRBV5-5 to TRBJ2-1; 9 positions match TRBD2. The CDR3 has 15 amino acids. Germline trimming cut 2 bases from V and 8 bases from J; bases unmatched to any gene: 8. Germline V lookup: CDR1 SGHKS, CDR2 YYEKEE (reference sequence). The CDR3 loop is CASSLGAGGHYEQFF. In nucleotides, the CDR3 is TGTGCCAGCAGCTTAGGGGCGGGGGGGCACTATGAGCAGTTCTTC.

This clonotype was recorded a few times. The V and J genes are TRBV7-2 and TRBJ2-1; 12 bases agree with TRBD2. J was trimmed by 7 bases and V by 6 bases; bases with no gene match: 7. CDR3 size: 15 residues. Germline V gene sequence: CDR1 SGHTA, CDR2 FQGNSA. CDR3: CASRLLAGGANEQFF. The CDR3 region has the DNA TGTGCCAGCAGGTTACTAGCGGGGGGTGCAAATGAGCAGTTCTTC.

The rearrangement links TRBV7-2 to TRBJ2-4, with 9 bases identical to TRBD1. The CDR3 is 13 amino acids. Trimming at V came to 10 bases and at J to 6 bases, leaving 7 bases not matched to a gene. Per the germline V gene, CDR1 is SGHTA and CDR2 is FQGNSA. In DNA form, the CDR3 reads TGTGCCACCCGTTTACAGGGGGCAAACATTCAGTACTTC. It translates to CATRLQGANIQYF.

In its sample, this clonotype was seen a few times. The chain joins TRBV12-3 or TRBV12-4 to TRBJ1-2, with D possibly matching TRBD1 (5 bases). The CDR3 runs to 14 residues. Trimming cost V 4 bases and J 1 base, with 10 bases left between them. The chain's CDR3 is CASSSGSGNYGYTF. The CDR3 nucleotides read TGTGCCAGCAGTTCAGGGTCGGGTAACTATGGCTACACCTTC.

The chain uses TRBV5-1 and TRBJ2-1, with D possibly TRBD2 on 5 matching bases. V was shortened by 4 bases and J by 0 bases, with 11 bases between the two germline ends. Germline V gene sequence: CDR1 SGHRS, CDR2 YFSETQ. CDR3 length: 15 residues. The CDR3 nucleotides are TGCGCCAGCAGCGCCCCGAGGGCCTCCTACAATGAGCAGTTCTTC. Translated, it gives CASSAPRASYNEQFF.

The gene calls are TRBV5-1 and TRBJ2-1; D perhaps matches TRBD2 (5 bases). The ends were cut back, 2 bases at V and 0 bases at J, with 12 bases in the middle. CDR3 length: 16 residues. Germline V gene lookup returns CDR1 SGHRS and CDR2 YFSETQ. The CDR3 DNA follows: TGCGCCAGCAGCTTACGGAGCGGTCCCTCCTACAATGAGCAGTTCTTC. It specifies CASSLRSGPSYNEQFF.

The DNA of the CDR3 is TGCAGTGCTAGAGGCCGGGACAGGGGATACGAGCAGTACTTC. This gives the protein CSARGRDRGYEQYF. The chain has TRBV20-1 and TRBJ2-7, with 10 bases lining up with TRBD1. The length of the CDR3 is 14 residues. CDR1 is DFQATT, CDR2 SNEGSKA, per germline (reference sequence). Trimming took 1 base from V and 4 from J; bases not matched to a gene: 4.

V and J are TRBV20-1 and TRBJ2-5; 9 nucleotides align to TRBD1. Germline V gene sequence: CDR1 DFQATT, CDR2 SNEGSKA (reference sequence). This CDR3 contains 14 residues. The V segment lost 6 bases and the J segment 3 bases; nucleotides outside the gene matches: 8. The CDR3 DNA follows: TGCAGTGCCCCGGGACAGGGCCACAAAGAGACCCAGTACTTC. It encodes CSAPGQGHKETQYF.

This chain connects TRBV6-2 or TRBV6-3 to TRBJ2-7; possible D gene TRBD2, 5 bases. The germline V and J ends were trimmed by 7 bases and 0 bases, with 10 bases remaining between them. This CDR3 has 13 residues. The germline CDR1 and CDR2 sequences are MNHEY and SVGEGT. The CDR3 spells CASTQTSSYEQYF. Here the CDR3 DNA reads TGTGCCAGCACCCAAACTAGCTCCTACGAGCAGTACTTC.

About this clonotype itself: A read error may produce the germline difference seen at one junction end. The chain has TRBV7-8 and TRBJ1-2; maybe TRBD1 (6 bases). The CDR3 spans 17 residues. In germline, CDR1 is SGHVS, CDR2 FQNEAQ. The CDR3 sequence: CDSSGSPGGRNYYGYTF. DNA of the CDR3: TGTGACAGCAGCGGCTCCCCCGGGGGCAGGAATTACTATGGCTACACCTTC.

V and J are TRBV5-6 and TRBJ2-2, with 8 bases that match TRBD1. Trimming cost V 4 bases and J 6 bases; bases outside gene matches: 5. This CDR3 has 14 amino acids. The germline CDR1 and CDR2 sequences are SGHDT and YYEEEE. DNA of the CDR3: TGTGCCAGCAGCCCGACAGGGGTGCCCGGGGAGCTGTTTTTT. Its protein is CASSPTGVPGELFF.

This CDR3 reads CASSFDRASYEQYF. The CDR3 DNA follows: TGTGCCAGCAGTTTTGACAGGGCCTCCTACGAGCAGTACTTC. This chain joins TRBV27 and TRBJ2-7; TRBD1 agrees at 7 bases. The J segment lost 0 bases and the V segment lost 3 bases, leaving 2 bases of the junction unmatched. Germline loops: CDR1 MNHEY, CDR2 SMNVEV (reference sequence). The CDR3 loop spans 14 amino acids.

This clonotype was picked up a small number of times. The chain employs TRBV12-3 or TRBV12-4 and TRBJ1-1, with 7 positions matching TRBD1. The CDR3 loop spans 13 amino acids. J gave up 3 bases and V 11 bases, and 9 bases lay outside the gene matches. The CDR3 reads CALRGGEDTEAFF. CDR3 coding DNA: TGTGCCCTCAGAGGGGGCGAGGACACTGAAGCTTTCTTT.